The source of this TCR beta chain is a study of blood T cell repertoires in COVID-19 (dated by TCRdb to 2018 to 2021). In terms of the full investigation: Samples covering the acute and convalescent phases of COVID-19 were provided by collaborators in the United States, Italy and Spain. Samples were obtained from the ongoing ImmuneRACE study (first 160 participants) and from 1,254 subjects provided by 6 global collaborators. The repertoires were released in a freely available public database intended as a resource for research on the immune response to SARS-CoV-2. Subjects who had been exposed to COVID-19, were actively infected with it, or had recovered from it provided the deeply sampled blood TCRbeta repertoires that made up the dataset. The sample metadata nearly always contained a de-identified subject ID, COVID-19 status, age in years and sex. The material from the prospective study consisted of cDNA or gDNA derived from T cells, B-cell-depleted T cells, or PBMCs. HLA class I and class II types, where available, came from metadata supplied by the sample provider rather than from assay-based typing. Study-level results and caveats: How much clinical and demographic metadata was included differed by source and by participant, and the metadata was provided uncurated.

Whole blood was collected in K2EDTA tubes by collaborating institutions according to the institutions' own protocols. For TCRbeta analysis, collaborators shipped samples as frozen whole blood, isolated PBMCs, or DNA extracted from either of those sample types. The table lists this clone with a few counts. Its antigen target is currently unknown. Within one base of it there is no much larger clone, and no base qualities were kept. The immunoSEQ Assay, a bias-controlled multiplex PCR, was used to amplify TCRbeta CDR3 regions from genomic DNA. Regarding the original processing steps: The number of nucleated cells in each sample was estimated from the amplification of reference gene primers within the assay. To quantify the absolute abundance of each unique TCRbeta CDR3 rearrangement, sequence reads were collapsed and filtered. For each sample, productive Simpson clonality was calculated by taking the square root of Simpson's diversity index across productive rearrangements. The table was pulled from immuneACCESS by TCRdb, which kept in-frame rearrangements only. Such tables lose some clones; where checked, under half of the loss comes from unresolved V genes, and the rest has no known cause. V, J and clone size derive from that table, while D and trimming were established from the DNA sequence. Across this sample there are about 330,000 clones, with more than 75% seen only once. The top ten clones comprise 3.5% to 4% of the sample.

CDR1 and CDR2, looked up from the germline V gene, are ENHRY and SYGVKD. The CDR3 goes from the cysteine to the phenylalanine over 14 residues. Only CDR3 DNA is held: 42 bases, read in frame from base 1. Trimming at the junction amounts to 3 bases on V and 0 bases on J, and the germline ends lie 6 bases apart. The receptor was derived from a woman in her forties or fifties with active or convalescent COVID-19. Input material: peripheral blood. The chain joins TRBV10-3 to TRBJ1-5, with the D gene not clear enough to name. The CDR3 amino acid sequence is: CAISDSLSNQPQHF. The DNA reads as follows: TGTGCCATCAGTGATAGCCTTAGCAATCAGCCCCAGCATTTT.